This entry concerns a single T cell receptor (beta chain). The entry originates in a study of shared clonotypes between healthy human individuals. Method: immunoSEQ multiplex PCR; TCRdb's copy keeps in-frame clones and lacks some. The table has over a million clones, over 95% seen once. The CDR3 sequence is 16 residues long. The V end lost 4 bases, the J end lost 4 bases, and 17 bases lay between the germline ends. Germline CDR1 and CDR2: MDHEN and SYDVKM. The source is a man aged 30-40 years in good health. Material for sequencing was naive CD4+ T cells sorted from blood. As to subset: CD45RA+ positively selected. The genes are TRBV28 and TRBJ2-1; D may be TRBD1 (5 bases). The CDR3 region is CASSSSGAKGYNEQFF. Written as DNA, the CDR3 is TGTGCCAGCAGTTCGTCTGGCGCCAAGGGGTACAATGAGCAGTTCTTC.